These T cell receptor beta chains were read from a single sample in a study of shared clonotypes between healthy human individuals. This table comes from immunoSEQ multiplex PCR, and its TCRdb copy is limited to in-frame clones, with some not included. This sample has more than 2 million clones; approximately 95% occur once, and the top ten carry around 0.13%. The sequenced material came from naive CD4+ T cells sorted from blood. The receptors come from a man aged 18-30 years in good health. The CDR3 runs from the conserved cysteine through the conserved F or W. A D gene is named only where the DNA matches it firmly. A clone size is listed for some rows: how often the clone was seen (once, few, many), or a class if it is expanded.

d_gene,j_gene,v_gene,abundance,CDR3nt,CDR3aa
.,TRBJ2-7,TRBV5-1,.,TGCGCCAGCAGCTTGGCCGGGAGCTCCTACGAGCAGTACTTC,CASSLAGSSYEQYF
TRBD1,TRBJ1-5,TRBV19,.,TGTGCCAGCAAAGACAGGGGCAATCAGCCCCAGCATTTT,CASKDRGNQPQHF
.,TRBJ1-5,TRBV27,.,TGTGCCAGCAGCTCAGACAGGATCAATCAGCCCCAGCATTTT,CASSSDRINQPQHF
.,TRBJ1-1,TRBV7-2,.,TGTGCCAGCAGCTTAGGTGGCTTACCAGGCACTGAAGCTTTCTTT,CASSLGGLPGTEAFF
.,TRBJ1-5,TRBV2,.,TGTGCCAGCAGTCCTACGGTAGATCAGCCCCAGCATTTT,CASSPTVDQPQHF
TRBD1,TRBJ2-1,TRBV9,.,TGTGCCAGCAGCGTACCCTTCCCAGGGGGAAGGGACCTAAGCTCCTACAATGAGCAGTTCTTC,CASSVPFPGGRDLSSYNEQFF
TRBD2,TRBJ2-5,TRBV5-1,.,TGCGCCAGCAGCTTAAGGAGTTGGCGGGAGGGCCGACTACAAGAGACCCAGTACTTC,CASSLRSWREGRLQETQYF
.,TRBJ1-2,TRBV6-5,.,TGTGCCAGCAGTTACGTCGGGGGGCCGTCCCATGGCTACACCTTC,CASSYVGGPSHGYTF
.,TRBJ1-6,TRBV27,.,TGTGCCAGCAGTTTAGACTGGGGGTATAATTCACCCCTCCACTTT,CASSLDWGYNSPLHF
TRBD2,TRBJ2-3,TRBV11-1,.,TGTGCCAGCAGCCAGGGACTAGCTACGCAGTATTTT,CASSQGLATQYF
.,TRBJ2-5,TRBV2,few,TGTGCCAGCAGTGTAGTTAAAACGGAGCAGTACTTC,CASSVVKTEQYF
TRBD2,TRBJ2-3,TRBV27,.,TGTGCCAGCAGTCCGGGACTAGCGGGAGCCGATACGCAGTATTTT,CASSPGLAGADTQYF
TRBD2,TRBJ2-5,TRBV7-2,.,TGTGCCAGCAGTCGCAGCCAACTAGCGGGAGGGATACAAGAGACCCAGTACTTC,CASSRSQLAGGIQETQYF
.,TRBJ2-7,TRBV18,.,TGTGCCAGCTCTCGGAGGTCGGGCTCGAACTACGAGCAGTACTTC,CASSRRSGSNYEQYF
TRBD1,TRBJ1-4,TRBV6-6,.,TGTGCCAGCAGATACAGGGGCGTGGGTAAAAAACTGTTTTTT,CASRYRGVGKKLFF
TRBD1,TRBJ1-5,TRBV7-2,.,TGTGCCAGCAGCTTAGGAGGCAGGGGGGATCAGCCCCAGCATTTT,CASSLGGRGDQPQHF
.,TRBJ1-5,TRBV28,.,TGTGCCAGCAGTTCTGGACCCGGGCCCCAGCATTTT,CASSSGPGPQHF
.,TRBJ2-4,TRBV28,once,TGTGCCAGCAGTTTTTATTTGGGCGGTCTAGCCAAAAACATTCAGTACTTC,CASSFYLGGLAKNIQYF
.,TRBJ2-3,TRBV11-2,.,TGTGCCAGCAGCTTATACCAGGGGCACACAGATACGCAGTATTTT,CASSLYQGHTDTQYF
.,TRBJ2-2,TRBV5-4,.,TGTGCCAGCAGCCCTGGGACACCTAACACCGGGGAGCTGTTTTTT,CASSPGTPNTGELFF
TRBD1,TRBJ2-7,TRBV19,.,TGTGCCAGTAGTATGGGACAGGGTTTCTACGAGCAGTACTTC,CASSMGQGFYEQYF
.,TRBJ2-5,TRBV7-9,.,TGTGCCAGCAGCCCCCTAAGCGAGACCCAGTACTTC,CASSPLSETQYF
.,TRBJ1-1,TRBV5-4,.,TGTGCCACCTCCCGCCAGGGTCTCACTGAAGCTTTCTTT,CATSRQGLTEAFF
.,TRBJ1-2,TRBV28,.,TGTGCCAGCAGTTTGATAGGGGAATACTATGGCTACACCTTC,CASSLIGEYYGYTF
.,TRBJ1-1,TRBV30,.,TGTGCCTGGAGTGTAATCGAGAACACTGAAGCTTTCTTT,CAWSVIENTEAFF
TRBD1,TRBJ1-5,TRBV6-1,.,TGTGCCAGCAGTGACAGTGGAAGGGACAGCCCAACGTGGGGCAATCAGCCCCAGCATTTT,CASSDSGRDSPTWGNQPQHF
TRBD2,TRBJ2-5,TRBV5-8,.,TGTGCCAGCAGCTGGTTAGCGGGGGGGCCCGGGGAGACCCAGTACTTC,CASSWLAGGPGETQYF
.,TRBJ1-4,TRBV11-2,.,TGTGCCAGCAGCTTCTACGATGAAAAACTGTTTTTT,CASSFYDEKLFF
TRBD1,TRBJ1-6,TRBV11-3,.,TGTGCCAGCAGCTTAGAATCAGGGACAGGGGAGGACTCCTATAATTCACCCCTCCACTTT,CASSLESGTGEDSYNSPLHF
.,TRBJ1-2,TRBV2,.,TGTGCCAGCAGTGAGATAGGCGATAGGCTCTATGGCTACACCTTC,CASSEIGDRLYGYTF
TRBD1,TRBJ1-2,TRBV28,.,TGTGCCAGCAGGGAAGGGACAGCTATCTCCAACTATGGCTACACCTTC,CASREGTAISNYGYTF
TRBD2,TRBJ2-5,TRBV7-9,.,TGTGCCAGCAGCTTCCTAGCGGGAGTGGGAGAGACCCAGTACTTC,CASSFLAGVGETQYF
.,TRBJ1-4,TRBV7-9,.,TGTGCCAGCAGCTTACGACAGTCCGAAAGAGAAAAACTGTTTTTT,CASSLRQSEREKLFF
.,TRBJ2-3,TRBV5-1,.,TGCGCCAGCAGCTTGGAACAGGGTAAGGCCGATACGCAGTATTTT,CASSLEQGKADTQYF
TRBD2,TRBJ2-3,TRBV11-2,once,TGTGCCAGCAGCGGACTAGCGGGGGCCCCTAATACGCAGTATTTT,CASSGLAGAPNTQYF
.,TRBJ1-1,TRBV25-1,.,TGTGCCAGCAGGGAAAGCGGAGGGAACACTGAAGCTTTCTTT,CASRESGGNTEAFF
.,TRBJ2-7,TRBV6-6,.,TGTGCCAGCAGGCCGCTAGCGTTATACTACGAGCAGTACTTC,CASRPLALYYEQYF
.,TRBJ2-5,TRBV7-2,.,TGTGCCAGCAGCTTACCGGCGGGAAATCAAGAGACCCAGTACTTC,CASSLPAGNQETQYF
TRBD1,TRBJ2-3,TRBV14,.,TGTGCCAGCAGCGCAGACAGGGCCACAGATACGCAGTATTTT,CASSADRATDTQYF
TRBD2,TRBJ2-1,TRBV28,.,TGTGCCACTCTATATAGCGGGGGGTCCTTCAATGAGCAGTTCTTC,CATLYSGGSFNEQFF
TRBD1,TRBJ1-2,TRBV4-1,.,TGCGCCAGCAGCCAAACGATCCCGGGACAGAGATTTTATGGCTACACCTTC,CASSQTIPGQRFYGYTF
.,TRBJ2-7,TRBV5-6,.,TGTGCCAGCAGCCCAGGGGCGGGAGTGGGAGAGCAGTACTTC,CASSPGAGVGEQYF
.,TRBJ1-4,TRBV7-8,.,TGTGCCTCCACCTCTTTCGGTAATGAAAAACTGTTTTTT,CASTSFGNEKLFF
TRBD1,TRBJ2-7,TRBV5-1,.,TGCGCCAGCAGCTTGGGGGACAGCTCCTACGAGCAGTACTTC,CASSLGDSSYEQYF
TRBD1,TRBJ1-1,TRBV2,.,TGTGCCAGCACCCGGGACAGAGGTGAAGCTTTCTTT,CASTRDRGEAFF
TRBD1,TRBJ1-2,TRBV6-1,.,TGTGCCAGCAGTGACCGACAGGGGGACGGCTACACCTTC,CASSDRQGDGYTF
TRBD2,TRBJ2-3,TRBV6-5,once,TGTGCCAGCAGCTCCGCGGGAGGCGGAGATACGCAGTATTTT,CASSSAGGGDTQYF
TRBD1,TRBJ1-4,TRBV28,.,TGTGCCAGCAGTCTACTCCCGACAGGGATGGGTGAAAAACTGTTTTTT,CASSLLPTGMGEKLFF
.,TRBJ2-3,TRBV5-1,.,TGCGCCAGCAGCTCTGGACCAGGAGATACGCAGTATTTT,CASSSGPGDTQYF
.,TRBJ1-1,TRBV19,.,TGTGCCAGTACCGTACCGCGCGGCCACACTGAAGCTTTCTTT,CASTVPRGHTEAFF
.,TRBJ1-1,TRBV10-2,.,TGCGCCAGCAGTGAGGGTCAGACCATGAACACTGAAGCTTTCTTT,CASSEGQTMNTEAFF
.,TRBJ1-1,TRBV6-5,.,TGTGCCAGCAGTTACTCGATATACACTGAAGCTTTCTTT,CASSYSIYTEAFF
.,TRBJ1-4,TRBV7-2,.,TGTGCCAGCAGCTTAGAACCAGGGGTGAATGAAAAACTGTTTTTT,CASSLEPGVNEKLFF
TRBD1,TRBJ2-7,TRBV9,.,TGTGCCAGCAGCGCCGCCGGACAGGGGAGGTACGAGCAGTACTTC,CASSAAGQGRYEQYF
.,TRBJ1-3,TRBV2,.,TGTGCCAGCAGAAGGACAAGCTCTGGAAACACCATATATTTT,CASRRTSSGNTIYF
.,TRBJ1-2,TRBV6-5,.,TGTGCCAGCAGTCGCGACGAAGCTAACTATGGCTACACCTTC,CASSRDEANYGYTF
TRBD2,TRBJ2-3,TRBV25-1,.,TGTGCCAGCAGTGAGGGGGGACTAGTCACAGATACGCAGTATTTT,CASSEGGLVTDTQYF